Presented here are 32 T cell receptor beta chains from one specimen sequenced in a study of blood T cell repertoires in COVID-19. Some clones are missing from TCRdb's copy, which holds only in-frame ones; the method was immunoSEQ multiplex PCR. The repertoire holds approximately 380,000 clones, with roughly nine tenths as singletons. The sequenced material came from PBMCs or T cells enriched from blood (not recorded which). Receptors were obtained from a woman aged 40 to 50 who had been exposed to COVID-19.

The rearrangement joins TRBV27 to TRBJ1-2, with D perhaps TRBD1 (5 bases). Germline V gene sequence: CDR1 MNHEY, CDR2 SMNVEV (reference sequence). Trimming left V 2 bases short and J 7 bases short, with 11 bases between. The CDR3 sequence is 13 residues long. The CDR3 DNA reads TGTGCCAGCAGTTTAGGGGGGGTGAGTGGCTACACCTTC. Its protein is CASSLGGVSGYTF.

V is TRBV5-4 and J is TRBJ2-1, with a tentative D call TRBD2 (6 bases). The CDR3 runs 13 residues. Looked up from germline, CDR1 is SGHNT and CDR2 is YYREEE (reference sequence). V lost 1 base to trimming and J lost 4 bases, with 6 bases between them. The CDR3 loop reads CASSLRGYNEQFF. As DNA, the CDR3 is TGTGCCAGCAGCTTGCGGGGGTACAATGAGCAGTTCTTC.

The gene calls are TRBV14 and TRBJ2-5; TRBD2 agrees at 9 bases. The CDR3 loop spans 17 amino acids. From germline, CDR1 is SGHDN and CDR2 FVKESK. J gave up 1 base and V 3 bases, and 9 bases lay outside the gene matches. CDR3 in amino acids: CASSHGRRSGGQETQYF. Here the CDR3 DNA reads TGTGCCAGCAGCCACGGCAGACGTAGCGGGGGCCAAGAGACCCAGTACTTC.

V and J are TRBV7-9 and TRBJ1-2, with D hard to call. The CDR3 covers 15 residues. Between the trimmed V and J ends, which lost 5 bases and 4 bases, there was a span of 17 bases. Germline CDR1 and CDR2: SEHNR and FQNEAQ (reference sequence). The CDR3 sequence: CASSPLAWMGYGYTF. CDR3 sequence (DNA): TGTGCCAGCAGCCCCCTAGCGTGGATGGGCTATGGCTACACCTTC.

The rearrangement joins TRBV5-6 to TRBJ2-7; TRBD1 aligns across 7 bases. Germline V CDR1 and CDR2: SGHDT, YYEEEE. This CDR3 is 18 amino acids long. Trimming took 4 bases from V and 4 from J; bases not matched to a gene: 20. CDR3: CASSLLGKTGTAVYEQYF. CDR3 sequence (DNA): TGTGCCAGCAGCCTCCTGGGAAAGACAGGGACCGCCGTTTACGAGCAGTACTTC.

This rearrangement joins TRBV4-3 to TRBJ2-2, with TRBD1 matching over 9 bases. The CDR3 length is 17 residues. Germline-derived CDR1 and CDR2 are LGHNA and YSLEER. The V and J ends lost 4 bases and 5 bases, in that order; junction bases with no gene match: 11. CDR3 sequence (DNA): TGCGCCAGCAGCCTCAGCCCCGGGACAGGGATAACCGGGGAGCTGTTTTTT. Translating gives CASSLSPGTGITGELFF.

The chain combines TRBV6-1 with TRBJ1-6; TRBD1 might be the D (6 bases). The CDR3 covers 16 residues. V lost 1 base to trimming and J lost 9 bases, with 16 bases between them. The germline CDR1 and CDR2 sequences are MNHNS and SASEGT. DNA for the CDR3: TGTGCCAGCAGTGAAGTAGGTGGGGGCGGGCGTTCACCCCTCCACTTT. Protein product: CASSEVGGGGRSPLHF.

The chain carries TRBV11-3 and TRBJ1-1, with no clear D. The CDR3 contains 16 residues. Per germline, CDR1 SGHNT and CDR2 YENEEA. The V end was cut by 4 bases, the J end by 4 bases, with 19 bases between. Written as DNA, the CDR3 is TGTGCCAGCAGCTCCCAACGATTCGGATCGGGCACTGAAGCTTTCTTT. Translated: CASSSQRFGSGTEAFF. The variable domain in full, completed from reference TRBV11-3 and TRBJ1-1, reads EAGVVQSPRYKIIEKKQPVAFWCNPISGHNTLYWYLQNLGQGPELLIRYENEEAVDDSQLPKDRFSAERLKGVDSTLKIQPAELGDSAVYLCASSSQRFGSGTEAFFGQGTRLTVV.

J is TRBJ2-7 and V is TRBV14; the D is unclear. The V and J ends lost 4 bases and 7 bases respectively, with 11 bases between them. The CDR3 length is 12 residues. The germline gives CDR1 SGHDN, CDR2 FVKESK. The CDR3 loop is CASSPANQEQYF. CDR3 in DNA: TGTGCCAGCAGCCCAGCGAATCAGGAGCAGTACTTC.

Regarding this clone: Other DNA variants within this sample encode the same CDR3. The chain combines TRBV30 with TRBJ1-5; 8 bases match TRBD1. The CDR3 runs 13 residues. The junction had 0 bases not matched to a gene; V was cut back by 0 bases and J by 5 bases. Germline V CDR1 and CDR2: GTSNPN, SVGIG (reference sequence). CDR3 nucleotide sequence: TGTGCCTGGAGTGTACAGGGGGATCAGCCCCAGCATTTT. Amino acid sequence: CAWSVQGDQPQHF.

The CDR3 reads CASSETGGAGAFF. CDR3 coding DNA: TGTGCCAGCAGCGAAACAGGGGGTGCGGGGGCTTTCTTT. The chain is built from TRBV9 and TRBJ1-1, with 8 bases fitting TRBD1. Per germline, CDR1 SGDLS and CDR2 YYNGEE. The CDR3 totals 13 residues. V was clipped by 3 bases and J by 11 bases; unmatched bases: 9.

The genes are TRBV19 and TRBJ1-1, with TRBD1 as a possible D gene (6 bases). CDR1 is LNHDA and CDR2 is SQIVND in the germline V gene (reference sequence). The CDR3 length is 13 residues. V gave up 11 bases and J gave up 3 bases, with 16 bases separating them. The CDR3 DNA follows: TGTGCCTCTTCACACAGGGTGGACACTGAAGCTTTCTTT. Protein sequence: CASSHRVDTEAFF.

This chain links TRBV5-1 with TRBJ2-3; 11 nucleotides agree with TRBD2. The CDR3 has 18 amino acids. CDR1 and CDR2 from the germline V gene are SGHRS and YFSETQ. The ends lost 1 base at V and 5 bases at J; junction bases unmatched: 12. The CDR3 sequence: CASSLTASGGIRLDTQYF. The CDR3 nucleotides read TGCGCCAGCAGCTTGACGGCTAGCGGGGGGATCCGCCTAGATACGCAGTATTTT.

This rearrangement joins TRBV7-8 to TRBJ1-1; 10 bases match TRBD1. Losses at the gene ends were 2 bases for V and 11 bases for J; bases not matched to a gene: 20. The CDR3 is 18 amino acids. Germline V lookup: CDR1 SGHVS, CDR2 FQNEAQ. CDR3 protein: CASSLTSSGTGDRRGAFF. In DNA, the CDR3 is TGTGCCAGCAGCTTAACCTCAAGCGGGACAGGGGACCGCCGTGGGGCTTTCTTT.

This clone was counted ten times or more. The rearrangement links TRBV7-9 to TRBJ1-6; D uncertain. The CDR3 sequence is 14 residues long. The V end was cut by 5 bases, the J end by 0 bases, with 5 bases between. The V gene's germline CDR1 is SEHNR and CDR2 FQNEAQ (reference sequence). CDR3 protein: CASSLSSYNSPLHF. The CDR3 bases are TGTGCCAGCAGCCTCAGCTCCTATAATTCACCCCTCCACTTT.

The chain recombines TRBV19 with TRBJ1-1, with 7 positions matching TRBD1. The V segment lost 8 bases and the J segment 10 bases; nucleotides outside the gene matches: 10. The length of the CDR3 is 12 residues. Germline loops: CDR1 LNHDA, CDR2 SQIVND (reference sequence). CDR3 in DNA: TGTGCCAGTGGCGCATCCAGGGGGATAGCTTTCTTT. Residues: CASGASRGIAFF.

This chain joins TRBV19 and TRBJ2-5; 13 bases fit TRBD2. The CDR3 runs to 16 residues. V trimming: 5 bases; J trimming: 5 bases; junction bases outside the gene matches: 8. Germline V gives CDR1 LNHDA, CDR2 SQIVND (reference sequence). The CDR3 protein is CASSSGLAGIRETQYF. For the CDR3, the DNA is TGTGCCAGTAGTTCGGGACTAGCGGGAATCCGGGAGACCCAGTACTTC.

A remark on this clone: Germline is not matched at one junction end, which may reflect a read error. This chain joins TRBV5-4 and TRBJ2-1; D might be TRBD2 (6 bases). Germline CDR1 is SGHNT and CDR2 is YYREEE (reference sequence). This CDR3 has 16 amino acids. The CDR3 protein is CASSLGTSFPYNQQFF. The CDR3 nucleotides read TGTGCCAGCAGCTTAGGCACTAGCTTCCCCTACAATCAGCAGTTCTTC.

This chain connects TRBV10-3 to TRBJ2-7; TRBD2 aligns across 14 bases. The trim removed 3 bases at V and 2 bases at J, leaving 6 bases unmatched. Germline V gives CDR1 ENHRY, CDR2 SYGVKD. This CDR3 has 17 residues. The CDR3 protein is CAISDLTSGGGTYEQYF. CDR3 sequence (DNA): TGTGCCATCAGTGATTTGACTAGCGGGGGGGGTACCTACGAGCAGTACTTC.

The chain is built from TRBV19 and TRBJ2-7; TRBD1 matches at 12 bases. CDR1 is LNHDA and CDR2 is SQIVND in the germline V gene (reference sequence). The ends lost 3 bases at V and 9 bases at J; junction bases unmatched: 9. CDR3 size: 15 residues. CDR3 region: CASSISGTGGPGQYF. In DNA, the CDR3 is TGTGCCAGTAGTATCTCCGGGACAGGGGGCCCGGGGCAGTACTTC.

This sequence joins TRBV10-1 and TRBJ1-4, with a possible D match to TRBD1 (6 bases). Germline assignment: CDR1 WNHNN and CDR2 SYGVQD (reference sequence). The V gene lost 11 bases and the J gene lost 6 bases, with 31 bases spanning the gap. This CDR3 has 18 residues. This chain's CDR3 is CAAKHLGERGEGDEKLFF. In DNA, the CDR3 is TGCGCCGCTAAGCATCTGGGGGAGAGGGGGGAGGGGGATGAAAAACTGTTTTTT.

The rearrangement uses TRBV11-2 and TRBJ1-1, with D possibly TRBD1 on 5 matching bases. Germline V lookup: CDR1 SGHAT, CDR2 FQNNGV. The CDR3 spans 15 residues. Trimming stripped 5 bases from V and 5 bases from J, with 18 bases between. CDR3 DNA: TGTGCCAGCAGCCCTACCCGGAGGGACGGGACTGAAGCTTTCTTT. Its translation: CASSPTRRDGTEAFF.

The chain employs TRBV18 and TRBJ1-1, with D uncertain. Per the germline V gene, CDR1 is KGHSH and CDR2 is LQKENI. The CDR3 is 12 residues long. V shed 0 bases and J shed 4 bases, with 3 bases lying between them. CDR3 in amino acids: CASSPPSTEAFF. The CDR3, as DNA: TGTGCCAGCTCACCACCGAGCACTGAAGCTTTCTTT.

This sequence joins TRBV19 and TRBJ2-2; TRBD2 might be the D (6 bases). CDR1 LNHDA and CDR2 SQIVND come from the germline V gene (reference sequence). The CDR3 consists of 13 residues. Between the trimmed V and J ends, which lost 5 bases and 13 bases, there was a span of 17 bases. In DNA, the CDR3 is TGTGCCAGTAGTGGACCGGACCTGCGGGGGCTGTTTTTT. Its protein product is CASSGPDLRGLFF.

V gene TRBV21-1 combines with J gene TRBJ2-3; the tabulated D call, TRBD1, remains unverified against the DNA. TRBV21-1 is listed as a pseudogene. This CDR3 contains 17 residues. DNA of the CDR3: TGTGCCAGCAGCAAAGGGTGGGGGGACAGTAGCACAGATACGCAGTATTTT. This translates into CASSKGWGDSSTDTQYF.

The V and J genes are TRBV19 and TRBJ1-1; 7 bases agree with TRBD1. The junction had 7 bases not matched to a gene; V was cut back by 9 bases and J by 0 bases. This CDR3 is 14 amino acids long. Germline-derived CDR1 and CDR2 are LNHDA and SQIVND (reference sequence). For the CDR3, the DNA is TGTGCCAGCTCGACAGGGTATATGAACACTGAAGCTTTCTTT. This encodes CASSTGYMNTEAFF. The full variable domain, rest sourced from reference TRBV19 and TRBJ1-1, is DGGITQSPKYLFRKEGQNVTLSCEQNLNHDAMYWYRQDPGQGLRLIYYSQIVNDFQKGDIAEGYSVSREKKESFPLTVTSAQKNPTAFYLCASSTGYMNTEAFFGQGTRLTVV.

The gene calls are TRBV30 and TRBJ2-7; TRBD1 might be the D (5 bases). Germline CDR1 reads GTSNPN; CDR2 reads SVGIG (reference sequence). The V gene lost 0 bases and the J gene lost 5 bases, with 14 bases spanning the gap. This CDR3 region has 14 residues. CDR3 nucleotide sequence: TGTGCCTGGAGTGTAAGGGCAGGGTATCACGAGCAGTACTTC. It codes for CAWSVRAGYHEQYF.

The chain carries TRBV19 and TRBJ1-1; the match to TRBD1 covers 7 bases. The CDR3 covers 15 residues. Losses at the gene ends were 5 bases for V and 7 bases for J; bases not matched to a gene: 13. The germline CDR1 and CDR2 sequences are LNHDA and SQIVND (reference sequence). CDR3 sequence: CASSSFPGGRGEAFF. Written as DNA, the CDR3 is TGTGCCAGTAGTTCGTTCCCAGGGGGGCGCGGTGAAGCTTTCTTT.

V usage is TRBV5-1 and J usage is TRBJ2-5; D unresolved. The CDR3 length is 13 residues. Between the trimmed V and J ends, which lost 2 bases and 4 bases, there was a span of 9 bases. Germline values: CDR1 SGHRS, CDR2 YFSETQ. CDR3 DNA sequence: TGCGCCAGCAGCTTCGAGCGAGTAGAGACCCAGTACTTC. As protein: CASSFERVETQYF.

The chain recombines TRBV19 with TRBJ2-7; tentatively, D is TRBD1 (5 bases). The CDR3 is 14 amino acids. V gave up 4 bases and J gave up 6 bases, with 16 bases separating them. Germline V gives CDR1 LNHDA, CDR2 SQIVND (reference sequence). The CDR3 is CASSKNGQGSEQYF. The CDR3 bases are TGTGCCAGTAGTAAGAATGGGCAGGGATCCGAGCAGTACTTC.

V and J are TRBV6-5 and TRBJ1-1; 7 nucleotides agree with TRBD1. Germline trimming cut 6 bases from V and 0 bases from J; bases unmatched to any gene: 4. CDR3 length equals 14 residues. The germline V gene encodes CDR1 MNHEY and CDR2 SVGAGI. The CDR3 reads CASRRDRMNTEAFF. CDR3 DNA sequence: TGTGCCAGCAGGAGGGACAGAATGAACACTGAAGCTTTCTTT.

The chain couples TRBV7-6 to TRBJ1-4, with D possibly TRBD1 on 5 matching bases. Trimming removed 1 base at V and 8 bases at J, with 17 bases between. The CDR3 sequence is 16 residues long. From germline, CDR1 is SGHVS and CDR2 FNYEAQ. CDR3 loop: CASSLDRFGEEEKLFF. CDR3 in DNA: TGTGCCAGCAGCTTAGACAGGTTTGGGGAAGAAGAAAAACTGTTTTTT.